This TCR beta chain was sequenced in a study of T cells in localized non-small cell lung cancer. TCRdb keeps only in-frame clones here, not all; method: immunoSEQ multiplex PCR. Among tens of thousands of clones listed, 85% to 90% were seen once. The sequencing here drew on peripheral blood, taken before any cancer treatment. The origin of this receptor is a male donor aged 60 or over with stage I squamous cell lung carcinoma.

CDR3 region: CASTFGSGIYEQYF. The CDR3 DNA is TGTGCCAGTACGTTTGGGTCAGGGATCTACGAGCAGTACTTC. This chain joins TRBV19 and TRBJ2-7, with TRBD1 as a possible D gene (5 bases). CDR3 length equals 14 residues. From germline, CDR1 is LNHDA and CDR2 SQIVND (reference sequence). V was clipped by 7 bases and J by 3 bases, with 16 bases between them. Full variable domain (outside the CDR3, taken from reference TRBV19 and TRBJ2-7): DGGITQSPKYLFRKEGQNVTLSCEQNLNHDAMYWYRQDPGQGLRLIYYSQIVNDFQKGDIAEGYSVSREKKESFPLTVTSAQKNPTAFYLCASTFGSGIYEQYFGPGTRLTVT.